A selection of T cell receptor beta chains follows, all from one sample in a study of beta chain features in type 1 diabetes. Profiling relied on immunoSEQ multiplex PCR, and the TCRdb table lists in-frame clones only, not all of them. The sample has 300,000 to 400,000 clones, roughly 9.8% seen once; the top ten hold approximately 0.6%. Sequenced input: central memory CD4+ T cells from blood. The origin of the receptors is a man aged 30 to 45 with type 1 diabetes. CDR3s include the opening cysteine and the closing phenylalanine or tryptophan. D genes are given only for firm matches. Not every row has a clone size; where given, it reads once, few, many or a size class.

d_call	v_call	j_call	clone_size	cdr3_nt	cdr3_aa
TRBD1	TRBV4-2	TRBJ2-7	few	TGTGCCAGCAGCCAGGGGGACAGGGAGGGCCCGGTGGTAGTCTACGAGCAGTACTTC	CASSQGDREGPVVVYEQYF
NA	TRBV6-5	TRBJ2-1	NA	TGTGCCAGCAGTTCAACCGGGAGTGACTACAATGAGCAGTTCTTC	CASSSTGSDYNEQFF
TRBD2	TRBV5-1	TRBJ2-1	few	TGCGCCAGCAGCTATGGACTAGCGGGTGAGCAGTTCTTC	CASSYGLAGEQFF
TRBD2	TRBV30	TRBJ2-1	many	TGTGCCTGGAGTTCCGGGACTAGCGGGAGTCGCGATGAGCAGTTCTTC	CAWSSGTSGSRDEQFF
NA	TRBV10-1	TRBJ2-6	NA	TGCGCCAGCAGTGAGACAGTCCCAACTGGGGCCAACGTCCTGACTTTC	CASSETVPTGANVLTF
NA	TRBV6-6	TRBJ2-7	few	TGTGCCAGCAGTCTTCCAGAATCCTACGAGCAGTACTTC	CASSLPESYEQYF
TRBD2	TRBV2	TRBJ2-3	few	TGTGCCAGCAGTTTACCCGGGACTAGCGGGACAGATACGCAGTATTTT	CASSLPGTSGTDTQYF
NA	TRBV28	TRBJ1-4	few	TGTGCCAGCGAGGGGGGCAGCGAAAAACTGTTTTTT	CASEGGSEKLFF
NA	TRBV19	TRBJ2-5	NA	TGTGCCAGTAGTATAGGTCAGGGGGGACGTGAGACCCAGTACTTC	CASSIGQGGRETQYF
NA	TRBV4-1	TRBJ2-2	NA	TGCGCCAGCAGCCAAGTTTGGGGTTTCACGAACACCGGGGAGCTGTTTTTT	CASSQVWGFTNTGELFF
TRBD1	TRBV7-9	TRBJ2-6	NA	TGTGCCAGCAGCTTAGGTTCAGGGGGCGGAGGGGCCAACGTCCTGACTTTC	CASSLGSGGGGANVLTF
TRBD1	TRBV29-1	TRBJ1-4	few	TGCAGCGTGGGACAGGGGGCAGGTGAAAAACTGTTTTTT	CSVGQGAGEKLFF
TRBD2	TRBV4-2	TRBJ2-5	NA	TGTGCCAGCAGCCAAGCGGGAGGTGTAAGTGCGGAAGAGACCCAGTACTTC	CASSQAGGVSAEETQYF
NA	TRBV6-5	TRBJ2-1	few	TGTGCCAGCAGTTACTCTGTTATCTACAATGAGCAGTTCTTC	CASSYSVIYNEQFF
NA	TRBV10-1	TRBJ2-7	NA	TGCGCCAGCAGTGGACACTCCCAGAGCGAGCAGTACTTC	CASSGHSQSEQYF
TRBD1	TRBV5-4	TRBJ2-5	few	TGTGCCAGCAGCCCGGACAGGGGCGGGGAGACCCAGTACTTC	CASSPDRGGETQYF